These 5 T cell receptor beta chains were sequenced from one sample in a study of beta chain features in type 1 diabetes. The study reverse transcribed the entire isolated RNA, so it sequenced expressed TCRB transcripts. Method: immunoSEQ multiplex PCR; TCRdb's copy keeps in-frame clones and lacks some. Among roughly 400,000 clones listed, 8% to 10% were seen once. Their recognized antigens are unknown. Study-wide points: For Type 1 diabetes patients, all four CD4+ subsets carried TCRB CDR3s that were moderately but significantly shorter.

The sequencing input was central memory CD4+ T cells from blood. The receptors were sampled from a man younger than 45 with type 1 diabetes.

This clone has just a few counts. CDR3 loop: CASSLAGSGGNEQFF. The CDR3, as DNA: TGTGCCAGCAGCTTGGCCGGGAGCGGCGGGAATGAGCAGTTCTTC. The chain has TRBV5-6 and TRBJ2-1, with D perhaps TRBD2 (6 bases). The CDR3 covers 15 residues. Germline values: CDR1 SGHDT, CDR2 YYEEEE. V was cut by 0 bases and J by 7 bases, with 14 bases left in between.

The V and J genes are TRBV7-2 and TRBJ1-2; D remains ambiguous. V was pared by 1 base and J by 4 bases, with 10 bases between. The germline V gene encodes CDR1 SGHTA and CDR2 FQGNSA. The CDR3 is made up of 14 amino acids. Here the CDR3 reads CASSLVRPTYGYTF. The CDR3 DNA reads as TGTGCCAGCAGCTTAGTCCGACCAACCTATGGCTACACCTTC.

CDR3 in DNA: TGTGCCAGCAAAGGGGAAAACACCGGGGAGCTGTTTTTT. This encodes CASKGENTGELFF. The rearrangement links TRBV27 to TRBJ2-2, with a possible D match to TRBD1 (5 bases). V was trimmed by 7 bases and J by 2 bases, leaving 8 bases between them. This CDR3 is built from 13 residues. Germline loops: CDR1 MNHEY, CDR2 SMNVEV (reference sequence).

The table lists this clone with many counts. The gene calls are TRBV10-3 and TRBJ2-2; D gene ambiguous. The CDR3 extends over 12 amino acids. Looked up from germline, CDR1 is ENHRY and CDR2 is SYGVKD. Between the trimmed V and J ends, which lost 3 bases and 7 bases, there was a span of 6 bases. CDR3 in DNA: TGTGCCATCAGTGAATTAGGCGGGGAGCTGTTTTTT. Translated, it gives CAISELGGELFF.

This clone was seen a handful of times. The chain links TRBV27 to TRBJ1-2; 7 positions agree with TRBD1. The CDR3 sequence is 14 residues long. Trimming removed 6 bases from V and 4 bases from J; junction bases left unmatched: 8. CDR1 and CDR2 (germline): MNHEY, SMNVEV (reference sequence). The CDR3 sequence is CASRPGQASYGYTF. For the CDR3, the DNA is TGTGCCAGCAGACCCGGACAGGCCTCCTATGGCTACACCTTC.